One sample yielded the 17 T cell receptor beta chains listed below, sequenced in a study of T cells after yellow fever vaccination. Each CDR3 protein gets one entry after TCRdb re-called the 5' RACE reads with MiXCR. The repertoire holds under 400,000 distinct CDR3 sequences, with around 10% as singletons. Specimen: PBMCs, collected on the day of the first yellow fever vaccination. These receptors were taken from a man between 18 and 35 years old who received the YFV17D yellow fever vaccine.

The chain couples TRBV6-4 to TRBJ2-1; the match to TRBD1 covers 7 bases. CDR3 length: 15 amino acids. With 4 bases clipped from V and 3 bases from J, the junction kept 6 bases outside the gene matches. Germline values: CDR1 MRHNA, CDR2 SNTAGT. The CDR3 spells CASSAGQRNYNEQFF. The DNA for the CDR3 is TGTGCCAGCAGTGCGGGACAGCGAAACTACAATGAGCAGTTCTTC.

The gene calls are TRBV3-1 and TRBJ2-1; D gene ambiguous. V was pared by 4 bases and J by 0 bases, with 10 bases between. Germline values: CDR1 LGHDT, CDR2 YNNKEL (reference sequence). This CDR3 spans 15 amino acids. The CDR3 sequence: CASSPTASSYNEQFF. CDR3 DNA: TGTGCCAGCAGCCCCACGGCCAGCTCCTACAATGAGCAGTTCTTC.

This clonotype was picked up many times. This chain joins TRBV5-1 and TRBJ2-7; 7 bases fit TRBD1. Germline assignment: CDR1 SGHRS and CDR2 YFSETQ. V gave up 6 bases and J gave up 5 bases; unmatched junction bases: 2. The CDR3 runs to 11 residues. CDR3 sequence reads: CASNTGDEQYV. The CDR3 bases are TGCGCCAGCAATACAGGGGACGAGCAGTACGTC.

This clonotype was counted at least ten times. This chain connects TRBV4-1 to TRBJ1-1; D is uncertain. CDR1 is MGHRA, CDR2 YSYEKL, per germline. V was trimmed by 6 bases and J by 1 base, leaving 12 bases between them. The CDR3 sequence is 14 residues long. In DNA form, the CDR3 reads TGCGCCAGCAGGGGCCCGCTTCGGAACACTGAAGCTTTCTTT. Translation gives CASRGPLRNTEAFF.

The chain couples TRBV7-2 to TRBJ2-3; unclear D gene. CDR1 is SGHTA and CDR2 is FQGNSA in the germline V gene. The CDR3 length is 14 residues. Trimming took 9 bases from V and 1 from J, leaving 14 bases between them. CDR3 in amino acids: CASTLYGGTDTQYF. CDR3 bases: TGTGCCAGTACCCTATACGGTGGCACAGATACGCAGTATTTT.

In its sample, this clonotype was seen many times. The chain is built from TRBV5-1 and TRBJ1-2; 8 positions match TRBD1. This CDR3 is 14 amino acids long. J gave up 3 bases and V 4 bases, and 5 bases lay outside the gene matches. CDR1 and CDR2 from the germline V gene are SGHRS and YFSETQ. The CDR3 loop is CASSRTGRDYGYTF. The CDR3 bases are TGCGCCAGCAGCCGGACAGGGAGAGACTATGGCTACACCTTC.

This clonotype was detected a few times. CDR3 coding DNA: TGTGCCATCAGCGCGGAGCGAGAGGGCGGCTACACCTTC. This codes for CAISAEREGGYTF. V and J are TRBV10-3 and TRBJ1-2; D gene uncertain. Germline V gene sequence: CDR1 ENHRY, CDR2 SYGVKD. V lost 6 bases to trimming and J lost 8 bases, with 16 bases between them. The CDR3 consists of 13 residues.

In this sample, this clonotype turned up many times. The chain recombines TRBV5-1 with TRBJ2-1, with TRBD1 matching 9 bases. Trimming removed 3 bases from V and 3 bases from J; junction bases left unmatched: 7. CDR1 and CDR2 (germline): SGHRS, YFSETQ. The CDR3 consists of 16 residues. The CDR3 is CASSSTGTGLYNEQFF. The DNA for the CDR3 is TGCGCCAGCAGCTCGACCGGGACAGGGCTCTACAATGAGCAGTTCTTC.

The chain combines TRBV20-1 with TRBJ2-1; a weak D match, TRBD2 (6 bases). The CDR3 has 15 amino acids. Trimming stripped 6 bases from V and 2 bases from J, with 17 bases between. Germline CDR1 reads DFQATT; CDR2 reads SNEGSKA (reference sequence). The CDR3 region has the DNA TGCAGTGCCACCCAGCGGGCTCTCGCCTACAATGAGCAGTTCTTC. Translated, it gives CSATQRALAYNEQFF.

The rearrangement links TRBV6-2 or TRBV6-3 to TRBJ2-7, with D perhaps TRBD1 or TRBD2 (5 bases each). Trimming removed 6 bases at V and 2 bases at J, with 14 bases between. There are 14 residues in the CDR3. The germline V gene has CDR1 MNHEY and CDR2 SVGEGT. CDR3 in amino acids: CASSTGRDPYEQYF. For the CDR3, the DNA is TGTGCCAGCAGCACTGGACGGGACCCCTACGAGCAGTACTTC.

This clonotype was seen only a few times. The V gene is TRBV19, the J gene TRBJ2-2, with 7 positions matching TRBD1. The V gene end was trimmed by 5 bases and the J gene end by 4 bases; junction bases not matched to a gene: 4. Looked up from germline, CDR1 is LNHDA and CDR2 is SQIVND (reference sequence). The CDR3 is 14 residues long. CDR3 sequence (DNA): TGTGCCAGTAGTGCGACAGGGAGCACCGGGGAGCTGTTTTTT. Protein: CASSATGSTGELFF.

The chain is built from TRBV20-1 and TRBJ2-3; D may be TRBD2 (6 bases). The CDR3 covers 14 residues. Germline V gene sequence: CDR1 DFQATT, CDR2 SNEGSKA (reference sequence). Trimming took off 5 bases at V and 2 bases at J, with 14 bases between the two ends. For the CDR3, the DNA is TGCAGTGCTGGGGAGGTTGGGTTCACAGATACGCAGTATTTT. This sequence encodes CSAGEVGFTDTQYF.

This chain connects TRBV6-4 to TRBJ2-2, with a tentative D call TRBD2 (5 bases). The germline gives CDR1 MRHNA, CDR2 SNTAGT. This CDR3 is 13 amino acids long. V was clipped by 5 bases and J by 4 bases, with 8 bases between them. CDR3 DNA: TGTGCCAGCAGTCTTACTAGCACCGGGGAGCTGTTTTTT. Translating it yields CASSLTSTGELFF.

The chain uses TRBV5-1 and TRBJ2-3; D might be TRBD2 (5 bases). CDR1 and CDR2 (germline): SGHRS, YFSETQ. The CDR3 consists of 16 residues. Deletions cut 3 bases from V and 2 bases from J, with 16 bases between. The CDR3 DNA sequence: TGCGCCAGCAGCTCCAGCCGCCGGGGTCACACAGATACGCAGTATTTT. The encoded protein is CASSSSRRGHTDTQYF. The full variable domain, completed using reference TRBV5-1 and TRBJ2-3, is KAGVTQTPRYLIKTRGQQVTLSCSPISGHRSVSWYQQTPGQGLQFLFEYFSETQRNKGNFPGRFSGRQFSNSRSEMNVSTLELGDSALYLCASSSSRRGHTDTQYFGPGTRLTVL.

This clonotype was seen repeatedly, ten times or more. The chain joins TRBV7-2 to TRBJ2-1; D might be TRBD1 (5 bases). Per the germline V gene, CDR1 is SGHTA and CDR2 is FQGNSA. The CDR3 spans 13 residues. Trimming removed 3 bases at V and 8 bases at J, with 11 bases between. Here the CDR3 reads CASSFDRMDEQFF. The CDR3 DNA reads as TGTGCCAGCAGCTTTGACAGAATGGATGAGCAGTTCTTC. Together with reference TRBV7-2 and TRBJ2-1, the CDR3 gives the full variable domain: GAGVSQSPSNKVTEKGKDVELRCDPISGHTALYWYRQSLGQGLEFLIYFQGNSAPDKSGLPSDRFSAERTGGSVSTLTIQRTQQEDSAVYLCASSFDRMDEQFFGPGTRLTVL.

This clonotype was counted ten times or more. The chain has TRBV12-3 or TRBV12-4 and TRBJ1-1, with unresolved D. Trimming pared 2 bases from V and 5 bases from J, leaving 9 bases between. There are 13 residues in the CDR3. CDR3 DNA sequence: TGTGCCAGCAGTTTAAACCGAAGGACTGAAGCTTTCTTT. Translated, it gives CASSLNRRTEAFF.

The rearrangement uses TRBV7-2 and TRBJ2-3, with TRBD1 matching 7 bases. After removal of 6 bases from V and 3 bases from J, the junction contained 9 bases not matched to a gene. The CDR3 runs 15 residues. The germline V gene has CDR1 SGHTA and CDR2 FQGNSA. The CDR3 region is CASRQQGLETDTQYF. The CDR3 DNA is TGTGCCAGCAGACAACAGGGGTTAGAGACAGATACGCAGTATTTT.